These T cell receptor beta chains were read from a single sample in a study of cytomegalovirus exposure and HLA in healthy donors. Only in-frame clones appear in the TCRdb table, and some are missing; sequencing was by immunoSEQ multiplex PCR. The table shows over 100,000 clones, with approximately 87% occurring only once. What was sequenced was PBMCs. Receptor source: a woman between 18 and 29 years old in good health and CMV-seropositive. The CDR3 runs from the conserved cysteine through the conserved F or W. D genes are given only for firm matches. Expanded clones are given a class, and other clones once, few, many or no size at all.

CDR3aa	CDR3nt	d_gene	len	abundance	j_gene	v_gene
CASSLGLFSNTEAFF	TGTGCCAGCAGCTTGGGGCTTTTTTCGAACACTGAAGCTTTCTTT	NA	15	NA	TRBJ1-1	TRBV5-4
CASSLALYEQYF	TGTGCCAGCAGCTTGGCTCTCTACGAGCAGTACTTC	NA	12	few	TRBJ2-7	TRBV11-2
CTSSLKLGLAYQETQYF	TGCACCAGCAGCCTTAAGTTGGGTCTAGCGTACCAAGAGACCCAGTACTTC	NA	17	NA	TRBJ2-5	TRBV1
CASSPGGEQYF	TGTGCCAGCTCGCCGGGGGGGGAGCAGTACTTC	TRBD2	11	NA	TRBJ2-7	TRBV18
CASSPSRERDEQFF	TGTGCCAGCTCACCTAGTCGAGAGCGCGATGAGCAGTTCTTC	NA	14	NA	TRBJ2-1	TRBV18
CASSLRPDKSYEQYF	TGTGCCAGCAGCTTGAGACCAGACAAGTCCTACGAGCAGTACTTC	NA	15	NA	TRBJ2-7	TRBV5-8
CASSAPRGRRTGELFF	TGTGCCAGCAGTGCTCCCCGAGGGCGAAGAACCGGGGAGCTGTTTTTT	NA	16	NA	TRBJ2-2	TRBV27
CAISEFTTNNEQFF	TGTGCCATCAGTGAGTTTACTACGAACAATGAGCAGTTCTTC	NA	14	NA	TRBJ2-1	TRBV10-3
CASSSGAATNEKLFF	TGTGCCAGCAGCTCTGGGGCCGCAACTAATGAAAAACTGTTTTTT	NA	15	few	TRBJ1-4	TRBV28
CASSFLRGEQYF	TGTGCCAGCAGCTTTCTCAGGGGCGAGCAGTACTTC	NA	12	few	TRBJ2-7	TRBV5-8
CASSQQSGQETNYGYTF	TGCGCCAGCAGCCAACAGTCGGGACAAGAAACCAACTATGGCTACACCTTC	NA	17	NA	TRBJ1-2	TRBV5-1
CASTPGGVDYEQYF	TGTGCCAGCACCCCTGGCGGGGTTGACTACGAGCAGTACTTC	NA	14	NA	TRBJ2-7	TRBV11-2
CASSWGLAGAANYYEQYF	TGTGCCAGCAGTTGGGGACTAGCGGGGGCCGCTAATTACTACGAGCAGTACTTC	TRBD2	18	NA	TRBJ2-7	TRBV7-9
CASGQGFREGDGYTF	TGTGCCAGCGGACAGGGGTTCCGGGAGGGTGACGGCTACACCTTC	TRBD1	15	NA	TRBJ1-2	TRBV5-6
CASSLGSGGSISGYNEQFF	TGCGCCAGCAGCTTGGGCAGTGGCGGGAGTATTTCAGGCTACAATGAGCAGTTCTTC	TRBD2	19	NA	TRBJ2-1	TRBV5-1
CASSVDGGETQYF	TGTGCCAGCAGCGTAGATGGCGGGGAAACGCAGTATTTT	NA	13	NA	TRBJ2-3	TRBV9
CASSGFTTTNEKLFF	TGTGCCAGTAGTGGCTTCACCACAACTAATGAAAAACTGTTTTTT	NA	15	NA	TRBJ1-4	TRBV19
CASRELGSGNEQFF	TGTGCCAGCAGAGAACTAGGGTCCGGGAATGAGCAGTTCTTC	NA	14	few	TRBJ2-1	TRBV27
CASSNLPGNTGELFF	TGTGCCAGCAGCAACTTACCAGGGAACACCGGGGAGCTGTTTTTT	NA	15	few	TRBJ2-2	TRBV21-1
CASSPRGGGGTDTQYF	TGTGCCAGCAGCCCCCGGGGGGGTGGGGGCACAGATACGCAGTATTTT	TRBD2	16	NA	TRBJ2-3	TRBV7-9
CASSLATAGGPYEQYF	TGTGCCAGCAGCTTAGCAACAGCGGGAGGGCCCTACGAGCAGTACTTC	TRBD2	16	NA	TRBJ2-7	TRBV7-9
CASSFPGGQGTRRTGELFF	TGTGCCAGCAGCTTTCCAGGCGGGCAAGGGACTAGGCGGACCGGGGAGCTGTTTTTT	TRBD2	19	once	TRBJ2-2	TRBV7-8
CGSTRSGEQFF	TGCGGATCTACTAGATCTGGTGAGCAGTTCTTC	NA	11	NA	TRBJ2-1	TRBV20-1
CASSYSGQGYGYTF	TGTGCCAGCAGTTACTCGGGACAGGGGTATGGCTACACCTTC	TRBD1	14	NA	TRBJ1-2	TRBV6-5
CASSSSGTSGTDTQYF	TGTGCCAGCAGTTCCTCCGGGACTAGCGGCACAGATACGCAGTATTTT	TRBD2	16	NA	TRBJ2-3	TRBV6-6
CASSPGDRSGEQYF	TGTGCCAGCAGCCCCGGTGACAGGTCCGGCGAGCAGTACTTC	NA	14	NA	TRBJ2-7	TRBV7-2
CASSESQGRLDTQYF	TGTGCCAGCAGTGAATCCCAGGGGCGGTTGGATACGCAGTATTTT	NA	15	few	TRBJ2-3	TRBV25-1
CASKGGDTRIGYTF	TGTGCCAGCAAAGGGGGCGATACAAGGATAGGCTACACCTTC	TRBD1	14	NA	TRBJ1-2	TRBV28
CASSRLGEGSTDYTF	TGCGCCAGCAGCCGACTCGGGGAGGGATCTACGGACTACACCTTC	NA	15	NA	TRBJ1-2	TRBV5-1
CASSSTDRIGYTF	TGTGCCAGCAGCTCGACGGACAGGATTGGCTACACCTTC	TRBD1	13	NA	TRBJ1-2	TRBV7-9
CASGLSPMGANVLTF	TGTGCTAGTGGTTTGTCTCCTATGGGGGCCAACGTCCTGACTTTC	NA	15	NA	TRBJ2-6	TRBV12-5
CASSLWTGVNTGELFF	TGTGCCAGCAGCTTATGGACGGGAGTGAACACCGGGGAGCTGTTTTTT	NA	16	NA	TRBJ2-2	TRBV5-4
CASNSRGSSYNEQFF	TGCGCCAGCAATTCGAGGGGGAGCTCCTACAATGAGCAGTTCTTC	NA	15	NA	TRBJ2-1	TRBV5-1
CASSGAWDRFEAFF	TGTGCCAGCAGCGGAGCATGGGACAGATTTGAAGCTTTCTTT	TRBD1	14	NA	TRBJ1-1	TRBV11-3
CASSPRTSGNEQYF	TGTGCCAGCAGCCCGAGGACTAGCGGTAACGAGCAGTACTTC	TRBD2	14	NA	TRBJ2-7	TRBV13
CASSYDTYSGNTIYF	TGTGCCAGCAGTTACGACACATACTCTGGAAACACCATATATTTT	NA	15	NA	TRBJ1-3	TRBV6-5
CASSLIPEAASHEQFF	TGTGCCAGCAGTTTAATACCGGAAGCGGCCAGCCATGAGCAGTTCTTC	NA	16	once	TRBJ2-1	TRBV27
CASSQDRPVAGSTDTQYF	TGCGCCAGCAGCCAAGACCGACCTGTAGCGGGGAGCACAGATACGCAGTATTTT	TRBD2	18	NA	TRBJ2-3	TRBV4-1
CASSPATYPFNGYTF	TGTGCCAGCAGCCCAGCGACTTATCCCTTTAATGGCTACACCTTC	NA	15	NA	TRBJ1-2	TRBV7-8
CARKASMYSGNTIYF	TGTGCCAGAAAAGCTTCGATGTACTCTGGAAACACCATATATTTT	NA	15	NA	TRBJ1-3	TRBV27
CASSQDPATSVDEQFF	TGCGCCAGCAGCCAAGATCCGGCTACTAGCGTCGATGAGCAGTTCTTC	TRBD2	16	NA	TRBJ2-1	TRBV4-1
CASSELKGRGYEQYF	TGTGCCAGCAGTGAATTAAAGGGCAGGGGGTACGAGCAGTACTTC	TRBD1	15	NA	TRBJ2-7	TRBV25-1
CASRSGGYGYTF	TGTGCCAGCAGGTCGGGGGGGTATGGCTACACCTTC	NA	12	NA	TRBJ1-2	TRBV27
CASSTRKWETDNSPLHF	TGTGCCAGCAGCACTCGAAAATGGGAGACGGATAATTCACCCCTCCACTTT	NA	17	NA	TRBJ1-6	TRBV9
CASSAPGQIETQYF	TGCGCCAGCAGCGCCCCCGGACAGATAGAGACCCAGTACTTC	NA	14	NA	TRBJ2-5	TRBV4-1
CASSPASGRPWEQFF	TGTGCCAGCTCACCAGCTAGCGGGAGGCCGTGGGAGCAGTTCTTC	TRBD2	15	once	TRBJ2-1	TRBV18
CASSSRDFSGNTIYF	TGTGCCAGCAGCTCCCGAGACTTCTCTGGAAACACCATATATTTT	NA	15	NA	TRBJ1-3	TRBV9
CASSHGQLNYGYTF	TGTGCCAGCAGCCATGGACAGCTTAACTATGGCTACACCTTC	NA	14	NA	TRBJ1-2	TRBV6-5
CASSYSSHQETQYF	TGTGCCAGCAGTTACTCGAGCCACCAAGAGACCCAGTACTTC	NA	14	once	TRBJ2-5	TRBV6-6
CASSVGKFGGNTEAFF	TGTGCCAGCAGCGTAGGAAAGTTCGGGGGGAACACTGAAGCTTTCTTT	NA	16	NA	TRBJ1-1	TRBV9
CASSSFGGGGYTF	TGTGCCAGCAGCTCCTTTGGCGGGGGTGGCTACACCTTC	NA	13	NA	TRBJ1-2	TRBV7-2
CASSFAGSTDTQYF	TGTGCCAGCAGCTTTGCAGGCAGCACAGATACGCAGTATTTT	NA	14	NA	TRBJ2-3	TRBV13
CASSQDSRLSGRTPWNTQYF	TGCGCCAGCAGCCAAGACTCCCGACTAAGCGGGCGTACGCCCTGGAATACGCAGTATTTT	NA	20	NA	TRBJ2-3	TRBV4-1